The clone carrying this TCR beta chain was counted only a few times. Its specificity is unknown. Unique molecular identifiers were used in preparing the TCRbeta library. TCRdb fed the PCR reads into MiXCR, producing one record per CDR3 protein. In the table there are around 270,000 distinct CDR3 sequences, around 7.1% of which are singletons. This entry belongs to a study of T-cell reconstitution after alpha-beta-depleted transplantation in children. Study observations and caveats: A year had passed since transplant, and T-cell counts and diversity by then came mostly from newly produced T cells.

CDR1 is LNHDA and CDR2 is SQIVND in the germline V gene (reference sequence). With 6 bases removed from V and 5 bases from J, the gap between germline ends came to 8 bases. This CDR3 spans 13 amino acids. The receptor was derived from a female patient aged 2 to 10 who had a stem cell transplant for Fanconi anemia, so the T cells may come from the graft donor. V usage is TRBV19 and J usage is TRBJ1-6; D ambiguous. Here the sequenced sample was peripheral blood, taken 360 days after TCRalphabeta/CD19-depleted stem cell transplant. For the CDR3, the DNA is TGTGCCAGTAGAGAAGACAATAATTCACCCCTCCACTTT. It yields the protein CASREDNNSPLHF.